Sequencing of this T cell receptor beta chain was carried out in a study of tumor-infiltrating lymphocytes in primary liver carcinoma. Regarding this clonotype: Mismatch with germline at one junction end may stem from a read error.

Both blood RNA, taken from unsorted whole blood, and germline DNA were extracted. Germline V gene data show CDR1 as SGHDT and CDR2 as YYEEEE. This CDR3 spans 15 amino acids. cDNA specific to TCR beta was made from 500 to 650 ng of total RNA, with a constant-region primer employed for priming. Modified slightly, ARM-PCR produced TCR beta libraries over three nested multiplex PCR rounds. Running about 11 cycles apiece, the first two PCR rounds relied on TRBV1-TRBV30 forward primers together with a C-beta reverse primer. A single record per CDR3 protein comes from TCRdb applying MiXCR to the multiplex PCR reads. The table lists 150,000 to 200,000 distinct CDR3 sequences, approximately 60% of them singletons.

The material sequenced was peripheral blood. This chain connects TRBV5-6 to TRBJ2-7; weak D call: TRBD2 (6 bases). The receptor's source is a man in his forties with primary liver carcinoma and hepatitis B virus infection. The CDR3, as DNA: TGTGCCAGCAGCTTGAATGTACCGGCGGGGTACGAGCATTACTTC. This codes for CASSLNVPAGYEHYF. The variable domain in full, completed from reference TRBV5-6 and TRBJ2-7, reads DAGVTQSPTHLIKTRGQQVTLRCSPKSGHDTVSWYQQALGQGPQFIFQYYEEEERQRGNFPDRFSGHQFPNYSSELNVNALLLGDSALYLCASSLNVPAGYEHYFGPGTRLTVT.